The 6 T cell receptor beta chains below were found in one sample sequenced in a study of beta chain features in type 1 diabetes. Study-wide results and caveats: Patients with Type 1 diabetes showed moderately but significantly shorter TCRB CDR3s in all four CD4+ subsets.

No antigen has been identified for these receptors. Expressed TCRB transcripts were sequenced because the entire RNA isolate underwent reverse transcription. Clones were read by immunoSEQ multiplex PCR, and TCRdb kept only the in-frame ones, dropping some. The repertoire consists of a few hundred thousand clones, with approximately 13% occurring once and the leading ten covering over 0.014%. Material for sequencing was naive CD4+ T cells from blood. These receptors all stem from a woman aged 18 to 35 with type 1 diabetes.

The gene calls are TRBV9 and TRBJ1-2; tentative D call: TRBD1 (6 bases). V was trimmed by 3 bases and J by 6 bases, leaving 21 bases between them. This CDR3 spans 16 amino acids. Germline CDR1 is SGDLS and CDR2 is YYNGEE. CDR3 DNA: TGTGCCAGCAGCGGGCGGACAGCCACCCGAGGGGATGGCTACACCTTC. It yields the protein CASSGRTATRGDGYTF.

The chain joins TRBV2 to TRBJ1-5; D unclear. CDR1 and CDR2 from the germline V gene are SNHLY and FYNNEI. The CDR3 runs to 15 residues. V was cut by 4 bases and J by 2 bases, with 12 bases left in between. The CDR3 here is CASSGPPYGNQPQHF. The CDR3 DNA reads as TGTGCCAGCAGTGGGCCCCCATATGGCAATCAGCCCCAGCATTTT.

This clone turned up a few times. The chain is built from TRBV30 and TRBJ2-7, with 7 bases that match TRBD2. Trimming removed 3 bases from V and 3 bases from J; junction bases left unmatched: 17. The germline V gene has CDR1 GTSNPN and CDR2 SVGIG (reference sequence). CDR3 length: 17 amino acids. In DNA form, the CDR3 reads TGTGCCTGGAGCAGGTGGAGAGTAACGGGGGGACGCTACGAGCAGTACTTC. Its protein product is CAWSRWRVTGGRYEQYF. Supplemented by reference TRBV30 and TRBJ2-7, the full variable domain reads SQTIHQWPATLVQPVGSPLSLECTVEGTSNPNLYWYRQAAGRGLQLLFYSVGIGQISSEVPQNLSASRPQDRQFILSSKKLLLSDSGFYLCAWSRWRVTGGRYEQYFGPGTRLTVT.

The chain combines TRBV27 with TRBJ2-5; TRBD2 agrees at 11 bases. Trimming took 6 bases from V and 5 from J; bases not matched to a gene: 8. This CDR3 is 15 amino acids long. Per the germline V gene, CDR1 is MNHEY and CDR2 is SMNVEV (reference sequence). As DNA, the CDR3 is TGTGCCAGCAGCAAACTAGCGGGAGATGGGGAGACCCAGTACTTC. This translates into CASSKLAGDGETQYF.

This clone has just a few counts. The chain is built from TRBV6-1 and TRBJ2-3; 9 bases align to TRBD1. The V gene end was trimmed by 6 bases and the J gene end by 13 bases; junction bases not matched to a gene: 14. Per germline, CDR1 MNHNS and CDR2 SASEGT. There are 14 residues in the CDR3. The CDR3 protein is CASRNRGQRELEYF. In DNA form, the CDR3 reads TGTGCCAGCAGGAACAGGGGGCAACGTGAGTTAGAGTATTTT.

The chain carries TRBV18 and TRBJ2-2; 13 bases agree with TRBD2. The CDR3 spans 17 residues. Trimming removed 2 bases from V and 3 bases from J; junction bases left unmatched: 3. Germline V gene sequence: CDR1 KGHSH, CDR2 LQKENI. CDR3 nucleotides: TGTGCCAGCTCACCAGGGACTAGCGGGACTTACACCGGGGAGCTGTTTTTT. As protein: CASSPGTSGTYTGELFF.